The 4 T cell receptor beta chains below were found in one sample sequenced in a study of response to subunit inactivated influenza vaccine (dated by TCRdb to between 2017 and 2018). Receptor libraries were prepared by RT-PCR. Sequencing took place on an Illumina HiSeq 2500. TCRdb trimmed the raw reads at Q25, called clones with MiXCR and kept productive beta chains. Rows are combined by CDR3 protein, so each entry shows the most common genes and DNA. The table for this sample lists approximately 500,000 distinct CDR3 sequences; 10% to 15% of them were counted only once. The top ten clonotypes cover around 14% of the sample. The meaning of the sample's time point label: more than 40 days after influenza vaccine administration. Sequences were derived from PBMCs from blood, sampled 40 to 50 days after vaccination. These TCRs come from a man aged 45 to 65 who received an inactivated influenza vaccine. Donor details come from another sample of the same person, matched by shared clones.

This clonotype came up a few times. The rearrangement joins TRBV5-1 to TRBJ2-2, with no clear D. This CDR3 has 15 amino acids. The germline V and J ends were trimmed by 4 bases and 5 bases, with 15 bases remaining between them. Germline CDR1 and CDR2: SGHRS and YFSETQ. Here the CDR3 DNA reads TGCGCCAGCAGCGAACGGGTCGGTCGGACCGGGGAGCTGTTTTTT. Protein: CASSERVGRTGELFF.

This clonotype was counted between two and nine times. This chain uses TRBV28 with TRBJ1-1; D not resolved. The CDR3 extends over 14 amino acids. Trimming took off 8 bases at V and 4 bases at J, with 17 bases between the two ends. From germline, CDR1 is MDHEN and CDR2 SYDVKM. In DNA form, the CDR3 reads TGTGCCAGCTGCCTGGCGGGTTTGGGCACTGAAGCTTTCTTT. As protein: CASCLAGLGTEAFF.

This clonotype was seen more than once but under ten times. This chain connects TRBV7-2 to TRBJ2-7; 8 bases match TRBD2. CDR1 and CDR2 (germline): SGHTA, FQGNSA. V was clipped by 5 bases and J by 0 bases; unmatched bases: 6. The CDR3 is made up of 15 amino acids. As DNA, the CDR3 is TGTGCCAGCAGCGGAAGAAGCGGGAGCTCCTACGAGCAGTACTTC. Amino acids: CASSGRSGSSYEQYF.

The rearrangement uses TRBV20-1 and TRBJ2-1, with TRBD2 matching 7 bases. Trimming at V came to 5 bases and at J to 3 bases, leaving 7 bases not matched to a gene. The CDR3 consists of 14 residues. Germline loops: CDR1 DFQATT, CDR2 SNEGSKA (reference sequence). CDR3 in amino acids: CSAPGGSLYNEQFF. CDR3 in DNA: TGCAGTGCTCCGGGCGGGAGTCTCTACAATGAGCAGTTCTTC.